These T cell receptor beta chains were read from a single sample in a study of blood T cell repertoires in COVID-19. The repertoire was sequenced with immunoSEQ multiplex PCR; TCRdb's copy has only in-frame clones and lacks some. Among more than 110,000 clones, about 86% were seen once, and the ten largest hold under 9.5%. The source material was peripheral blood. Source of these receptors: a human donor in a cohort sampled during active COVID-19. Both conserved end residues are trimmed from each CDR3.

>TRBV19|TRBJ2-5
ASSPWLLAGEQETQY
>TRBV7-2|TRBJ2-5
ASSLQGALTQY
>TRBV10-1|TRBJ2-5
ASSESTGGLETQY
>TRBV11-2|TRBJ1-1
ASSRGDRGTTEAF
>TRBV29-1|TRBJ1-2
SVEGGGIYGYT
>TRBV6-5|TRBJ2-1
ASRAQGSSYNEQF
>TRBV4-1|TRBJ2-3
ASSQKGSTDTQY
>TRBV7-9|TRBJ2-7
ASSQGQGSYEQY
>TRBV5-1|TRBJ2-5
ASSRSGGEETQY
>TRBV24-1|TRBJ2-2
ATSDPGQGGDTGELF
>TRBV4-2|TRBJ1-2
ASSSPPENYGYT
>TRBV3-1/TRBV3-2|TRBJ1-5
ASSQDRGGAHQPQH
>TRBV7-5|TRBJ1-5
ARSRPGQPDQPQH
>TRBV5-4|TRBJ2-7
ASSLLGGRSYEQY
>TRBV24-1|TRBJ2-2
ATGRGGTGELF
>TRBV19|TRBJ1-2
ASHPPGTGLGYT
>TRBV7-9|TRBJ2-1
ASSLRGLAGENEQF
>TRBV18|TRBJ1-2
ASSPRERQGWHT
>TRBV7-3|TRBJ2-1
ASSLRGQGSYNEQF
>TRBV5-1|TRBJ2-5
ASSWVGGQETQY
>TRBV7-8|TRBJ2-1
ASSRQINEQF
>TRBV11-2|TRBJ2-3
ASTPDRGTDTQY
>TRBV7-6|TRBJ2-7
ASSGLAGGLEQY
>TRBV15|TRBJ2-7
ATSRDPAYEQY
>TRBV4-1|TRBJ1-2
ASSQDKVSVMGGYT
>TRBV29-1|TRBJ2-3
SIWGSSGGRVDTQY
>TRBV2|TRBJ1-2
ASREPGQIDGYT
>TRBV25-1|TRBJ1-5
ASSEGHSNQPQH
>TRBV19|TRBJ1-4
ASKRQGGEKLF
>TRBV3-1/TRBV3-2|TRBJ1-4
ASSQPRGAGVGEKLF
>TRBV19|TRBJ2-7
ASSTRRGQGVAYEQY
>TRBV4-1|TRBJ1-5
ASSQAGRVANQPQH
>TRBV5-1|TRBJ2-7
ASSSGTGLYEQY
>TRBV7-2|TRBJ2-7
ASNEAGEQY
>TRBV14|TRBJ2-3
ASSQGTPGADTQY
>TRBV2|TRBJ1-2
ASSEADYGYT
>TRBV10-3|TRBJ1-2
AIRETGANYGYT
>TRBV9|TRBJ1-1
ASSPRTANTEAF
>TRBV4-2|TRBJ2-1
ASSQGASDPYNEQF
>TRBV28|TRBJ1-6
ASSLDNSNSPLH
>TRBV7-6|TRBJ2-5
ASSSGTSGGAKTQY
>TRBV28|TRBJ1-5
ASSSLWGDQPQH
>TRBV7-8|TRBJ2-7
ASSFHSYEQY
>TRBV12-3/TRBV12-4|TRBJ2-1
ASSLRGYNEQF